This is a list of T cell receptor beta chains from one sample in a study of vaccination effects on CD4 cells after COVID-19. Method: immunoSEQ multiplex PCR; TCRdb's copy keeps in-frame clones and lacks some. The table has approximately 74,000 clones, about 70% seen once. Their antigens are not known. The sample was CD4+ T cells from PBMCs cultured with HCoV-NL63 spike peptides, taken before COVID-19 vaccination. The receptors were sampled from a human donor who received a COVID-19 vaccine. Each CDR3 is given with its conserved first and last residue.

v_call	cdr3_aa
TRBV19	CASRGLQGVLTDTQYF
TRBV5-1	CASSLLLAGDETQYF
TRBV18	CASSLVQAGGDTQYF
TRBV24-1	CATSDLESSYNSPLHF
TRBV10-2	CASSAISGDEKLFF
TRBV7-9	CASSLGGGQGFYGYTF
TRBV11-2	CASSKPRQHYGYTF
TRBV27	CASSLSDRGSMGYTF
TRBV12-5	CASGSEVRRTEAFF
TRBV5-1	CASSLSEGGAGGYTF
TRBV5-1	CASSSPPGSTEAFF
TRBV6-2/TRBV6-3	CASTPMFSGETQYF
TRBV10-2	CASSAGTGGYGYTF
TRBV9	CASSPTGIGEKLFF
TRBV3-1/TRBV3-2	CASSQLAGGLRSGELFF
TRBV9	CASSVFDSNQPQHF
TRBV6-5	CASRAAPPWGEKLFF
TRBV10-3	CAISETWANTEAFF
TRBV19	CASSISGWARTGSGETQYF
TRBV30	CAWSVIPEGANVLTF
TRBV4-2	CASSPGRGGEETQYF
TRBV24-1	CATSDPGQGFRQETQYF
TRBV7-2	CASSLGVSGGDNEQFF
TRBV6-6	CASSSAGGLDEKLFF
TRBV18	CASSGQGGNQPQHF
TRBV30	CAWSALTGTGNTIYF
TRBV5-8	CASSLGSGRSNYGYTF
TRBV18	CASSPDGNYGYTF
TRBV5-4	CASSLSGSTDTQYF
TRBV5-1	CASSTGGPNTEAFF
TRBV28	CASRGDRRKSNQPQHF
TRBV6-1	CASSEMLTYNEQFF
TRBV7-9	CASSLSSGGYNEQFF
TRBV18	CASSPGTNQPQHF
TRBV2	CASSESFSSGNTIYF
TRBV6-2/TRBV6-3	CASSPRTVAQETQYF
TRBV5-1	CASSQGGLYNEQFF
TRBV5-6	CASSQSRKETQYF
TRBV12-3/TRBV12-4	CASSQDIGRPQHF
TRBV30	CAWSGLAGGSNTGELFF
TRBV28	CASSLRQTLNTIYF
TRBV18	CASSPRLTGADEYYGYTF
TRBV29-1	CSVAEDMNTDTQYF
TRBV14	CASSQGLYYGYTF
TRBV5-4	CASSLGVGGQETQYF
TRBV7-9	CASSPGQLYGYTF
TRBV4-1	CASSQGEGAGYGYTF
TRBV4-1	CASSQAGTGLETQYF
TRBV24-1	CATSGDRELFF
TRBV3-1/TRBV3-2	CASSPRTGTEKLFF
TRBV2	CASRLNTGELFF
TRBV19	CASSMPGLSGGYNEQFF
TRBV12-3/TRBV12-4	CASSLTGKGGYTF
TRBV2	CASVPGQEGEQFF